This T cell receptor (beta chain) was identified during a study of cytomegalovirus exposure and HLA in healthy donors. Study outcomes and limitations: Analyzed later, most CMV-associated TCR beta chains appeared HLA-restricted.

The CDR3 is made up of 15 amino acids. Trimming stripped 1 base from V and 10 bases from J, with 18 bases between. Germline V gene sequence: CDR1 SGHNT, CDR2 YYREEE (reference sequence). As concerns this clone: The antigen is not known.

Each donor was healthy, and each was a bone marrow donor. Primers for the PCR totalled 60 Vbeta and 13 Jbeta. The assay was immunoSEQ multiplex PCR, and TCRdb's table has in-frame clones only and misses some. The sample table sets out 50,000 to 70,000 clones. Sequencing used PBMCs. The clonotype originates from a woman aged 18-29 years in good health and CMV-seronegative. The J gene is TRBJ2-1, the V gene TRBV5-4; a weak D match, TRBD1 (6 bases). CDR3 amino acids: CASSLQGSHSWEQFF. CDR3 DNA sequence: TGTGCCAGCAGCTTGCAGGGGAGCCATTCATGGGAGCAGTTCTTC.